The 32 T cell receptor beta chains below were found in one sample sequenced in a study of circulating and synovial CD4+ cells in juvenile arthritis. Generated by immunoSEQ multiplex PCR, the TCRdb table keeps only in-frame clones and is missing some. In the table there are about 36,000 clones, approximately 93% of which are singletons. Sequencing was carried out using CD4+ T cells from blood. Receptor source: a human donor with juvenile idiopathic arthritis.

The chain links TRBV19 to TRBJ2-3, with D tentatively TRBD2 (6 bases). Germline CDR1 reads LNHDA; CDR2 reads SQIVND (reference sequence). The CDR3 loop spans 16 amino acids. Trimming cost V 5 bases and J 0 bases, with 15 bases left between them. The CDR3 region is CASSPGTATSTDTQYF. Here the CDR3 DNA reads TGTGCCAGTAGTCCCGGGACTGCTACTAGCACAGATACGCAGTATTTT.

V usage is TRBV7-3 and J usage is TRBJ2-7; D is perhaps TRBD1 (6 bases). The CDR3 has 15 amino acids. Germline V gene data show CDR1 as SGHTA and CDR2 as FQGTGA. V was pared by 2 bases and J by 2 bases, with 13 bases between. The CDR3 region has the DNA TGTGCCAGCAGCTTAGGTCCACCAGGGGCCTACGAGCAGTACTTC. This encodes CASSLGPPGAYEQYF.

V and J are TRBV19 and TRBJ2-3; TRBD1 matches 7 bases. The CDR3 is 14 residues long. The ends lost 5 bases at V and 4 bases at J; junction bases unmatched: 6. Germline CDR1 reads LNHDA; CDR2 reads SQIVND (reference sequence). CDR3 nucleotide sequence: TGTGCCAGTAGTCCGGCGACAGGGCCAGATACGCAGTATTTT. Residues: CASSPATGPDTQYF.

The CDR3 loop is CASSRGTGREETQYF. CDR3 DNA: TGTGCCAGCAGCCGCGGGACAGGGCGAGAGGAGACCCAGTACTTC. This sequence joins TRBV7-9 and TRBJ2-5; 9 bases are a match to TRBD1. CDR1 and CDR2 from the germline V gene are SEHNR and FQNEAQ (reference sequence). The ends lost 5 bases at V and 5 bases at J; junction bases unmatched: 9. The length of the CDR3 is 15 residues.

This chain connects TRBV6-1 to TRBJ1-2; D is possibly TRBD1 (5 bases). The CDR3 is 14 residues long. V dropped 5 bases and J dropped 4 bases, with 14 bases sitting between them. The germline V gene encodes CDR1 MNHNS and CDR2 SASEGT. The chain's CDR3 is CASSSGGLGYGYTF. The CDR3 bases are TGTGCCAGCAGTTCGGGGGGACTGGGCTATGGCTACACCTTC.

The chain links TRBV6-1 to TRBJ2-5; 8 nucleotides agree with TRBD1. This CDR3 comprises 16 residues. Germline lookup yields CDR1 MNHNS and CDR2 SASEGT. Trimming cost V 3 bases and J 5 bases; bases outside gene matches: 11. CDR3 amino acids: CASSDIRQGTRETQYF. The CDR3 coding sequence is TGTGCCAGCAGTGATATCCGACAGGGGACGAGGGAGACCCAGTACTTC.

The chain has TRBV5-3 and TRBJ2-2; possibly TRBD1 for D (5 bases). TRBV5-3 is given ORF status, its function remaining uncertain. The CDR3 has 18 amino acids. Trimming cost V 0 bases and J 2 bases, with 17 bases left between them. The CDR3 nucleotides are TGTGCCAGAAGCTTGGAACCCCCACCAGGGTTCAACACCGGGGAGCTGTTTTTT. Translated, it gives CARSLEPPPGFNTGELFF.

This sequence joins TRBV14 and TRBJ2-4; D remains ambiguous. The germline V gene has CDR1 SGHDN and CDR2 FVKESK. The CDR3 spans 17 residues. Trimming pared 1 base from V and 0 bases from J, leaving 13 bases between. In DNA, the CDR3 is TGTGCCAGCAGCCAAGGGGCAGGCTACTTAGCCAAAAACATTCAGTACTTC. Its translation: CASSQGAGYLAKNIQYF.

V gene TRBV29-1 combines with J gene TRBJ2-1; perhaps TRBD2 as D (7 bases). Trimming shortened V by 7 bases and J by 12 bases, and 16 bases separated the two germline ends. The CDR3 is made up of 11 amino acids. CDR1 and CDR2 (germline): SQVTM, ANQGSEA. The CDR3 region has the DNA TGCAGCGCGGCTAAGGGGGGGATGCAGTTCTTC. Translating it yields CSAAKGGMQFF.

The rearrangement uses TRBV5-6 and TRBJ1-4, with a possible D match to TRBD1 (6 bases). The CDR3 runs 15 residues. The germline V and J ends were trimmed by 3 bases and 4 bases, with 13 bases remaining between them. Germline lookup yields CDR1 SGHDT and CDR2 YYEEEE. The CDR3 is CASSSDPGVNEKLFF. The CDR3, as DNA: TGTGCCAGCAGCTCCGACCCAGGGGTTAATGAAAAACTGTTTTTT.

The genes are TRBV7-2 and TRBJ2-7; TRBD1 aligns across 8 bases. The V gene end was trimmed by 4 bases and the J gene end by 4 bases; junction bases not matched to a gene: 9. This CDR3 is 15 amino acids long. CDR1 SGHTA and CDR2 FQGNSA come from the germline V gene. CDR3 residues: CASSSDRALVYEQYF. The DNA of the CDR3 is TGTGCCAGCAGCTCGGACAGGGCTTTAGTGTACGAGCAGTACTTC.

This rearrangement joins TRBV7-9 to TRBJ1-1; 9 bases align to TRBD1. The CDR3 spans 16 residues. V gave up 4 bases and J gave up 1 base; unmatched junction bases: 7. From germline, CDR1 is SEHNR and CDR2 FQNEAQ (reference sequence). CDR3 nucleotides: TGTGCCAGCAGCTCCGAACCGGGACAGGGGAACACTGAAGCTTTCTTT. Encoded protein: CASSSEPGQGNTEAFF.

The genes are TRBV7-2 and TRBJ1-3; D is unclear. V was pared by 0 bases and J by 0 bases, with 9 bases between. This CDR3 has 16 amino acids. Germline V gives CDR1 SGHTA, CDR2 FQGNSA. The CDR3 nucleotides are TGTGCCAGCAGCTTAGCGCCCAGTCCCTCTGGAAACACCATATATTTT. Protein: CASSLAPSPSGNTIYF. The variable domain in full, completed from reference TRBV7-2 and TRBJ1-3, reads GAGVSQSPSNKVTEKGKDVELRCDPISGHTALYWYRQSLGQGLEFLIYFQGNSAPDKSGLPSDRFSAERTGGSVSTLTIQRTQQEDSAVYLCASSLAPSPSGNTIYFGEGSWLTVV.

The J gene is TRBJ2-7, the V gene TRBV6-5; 10 bases align to TRBD1. Losses at the gene ends were 6 bases for V and 2 bases for J; bases not matched to a gene: 4. CDR3 length equals 14 residues. Germline CDR1 is MNHEY and CDR2 is SVGAGI. DNA of the CDR3: TGTGCCAGCAGAGGACAGGGGGGAACCTACGAGCAGTACTTC. It yields the protein CASRGQGGTYEQYF.

The J gene is TRBJ2-7, the V gene TRBV11-3, with D perhaps TRBD2 (7 bases). V lost 6 bases, J lost 2 bases, and 14 bases lay in between. This CDR3 comprises 14 residues. In germline, CDR1 is SGHNT, CDR2 YENEEA. The chain's CDR3 is CASSSGGSPYEQYF. The CDR3 bases are TGTGCCAGCAGTTCGGGGGGCTCCCCCTACGAGCAGTACTTC.

The rearrangement links TRBV5-1 to TRBJ2-3, with D possibly TRBD1 on 7 matching bases. V lost 4 bases, J lost 0 bases, and 21 bases lay in between. Germline CDR1 and CDR2: SGHRS and YFSETQ. This CDR3 region has 18 residues. Here the CDR3 reads CASSRSRQGGGSTDTQYF. In DNA form, the CDR3 reads TGCGCCAGCAGCCGTTCCCGACAGGGTGGAGGGAGCACAGATACGCAGTATTTT.

The rearrangement joins TRBV5-4 to TRBJ2-1, with 7 bases fitting TRBD2. Germline CDR1 reads SGHNT; CDR2 reads YYREEE (reference sequence). V shed 2 bases, J shed 9 bases, and the junction held 8 bases outside the gene matches. CDR3 length equals 14 residues. The CDR3 coding sequence is TGTGCCAGCAGCTTTAGGGACTATTCCTTTGAGCAGTTCTTC. Protein product: CASSFRDYSFEQFF.

The chain employs TRBV6-1 and TRBJ1-3; D is unclear. Deletions cut 4 bases from V and 0 bases from J, with 10 bases between. This CDR3 comprises 15 residues. CDR1 is MNHNS, CDR2 SASEGT, per germline. The chain's CDR3 is CASSVTRDSGNTIYF. The CDR3 bases are TGTGCCAGCAGTGTTACTCGGGACTCTGGAAACACCATATATTTT.

The V and J genes are TRBV19 and TRBJ1-5; a weak D match, TRBD1 (6 bases). The CDR3 is 15 amino acids. V lost 7 bases and J lost 0, with 13 bases in between. Germline loops: CDR1 LNHDA, CDR2 SQIVND (reference sequence). This CDR3 reads CASTTGGLSNQPQHF. The CDR3 DNA reads as TGTGCCAGTACCACGGGGGGGCTTAGCAATCAGCCCCAGCATTTT.

The rearrangement uses TRBV7-2 and TRBJ2-1; D may be TRBD2 (6 bases). The V end lost 3 bases, the J end lost 7 bases, and 13 bases lay between the germline ends. CDR3 length: 14 residues. From germline, CDR1 is SGHTA and CDR2 FQGNSA. In DNA form, the CDR3 reads TGTGCCAGCAGCTTTGGGGGGTTGGGTAATGAGCAGTTCTTC. Residues: CASSFGGLGNEQFF.

This clone appeared a single time. The V gene is TRBV25-1, the J gene TRBJ1-2; D remains unclear. V lost 6 bases and J 2 bases, leaving 7 bases between the germline ends. The CDR3 covers 12 residues. CDR1 and CDR2 (germline): MGHDK, SYGVNS. Here the CDR3 reads CASRTQNYGYTF. DNA for the CDR3: TGTGCCAGCAGAACACAGAACTATGGCTACACCTTC.

The chain recombines TRBV5-5 with TRBJ1-6; TRBD1 agrees at 9 bases. The CDR3 runs 16 residues. Germline V gives CDR1 SGHKS, CDR2 YYEKEE (reference sequence). Trimming cost V 0 bases and J 10 bases; bases outside gene matches: 8. In DNA form, the CDR3 reads TGTGCCAGCAGCTTGGCCTCGGACAGGGGCAGATCACCCCTCCACTTT. The encoded protein is CASSLASDRGRSPLHF.

Remarks on this clone: Other nucleotide sequences in the sample specify the same CDR3. V is TRBV13 and J is TRBJ1-6; D uncertain. The germline CDR1 and CDR2 sequences are PRHDT and FYEKMQ (reference sequence). Trimming removed 5 bases from V and 8 bases from J, with 25 bases in between. The length of the CDR3 is 18 residues. The CDR3 nucleotides read TGTGCCAGCAGCCCGTACACCGGGAAAACCAGAAGAGATTCACCCCTCCACTTT. Its translation: CASSPYTGKTRRDSPLHF.

V and J are TRBV5-4 and TRBJ1-6, with a weak D call TRBD1 (5 bases). The CDR3 is 15 amino acids. The germline V gene encodes CDR1 SGHNT and CDR2 YYREEE (reference sequence). Trimming removed 1 base from V and 8 bases from J, with 13 bases in between. DNA of the CDR3: TGTGCCAGCAGCTTGCGGGGGGGAAGCCATTCACCCCTCCACTTT. This codes for CASSLRGGSHSPLHF.

This chain's CDR3 is CASSHMTGKSSYEQYF. The DNA for the CDR3 is TGTGCCAGCAGCCACATGACAGGGAAGAGCTCCTACGAGCAGTACTTC. J is TRBJ2-7 and V is TRBV7-9; TRBD1 matches 7 bases. Germline V gene sequence: CDR1 SEHNR, CDR2 FQNEAQ (reference sequence). The CDR3 length is 16 residues. Losses at the gene ends were 5 bases for V and 0 bases for J; bases not matched to a gene: 10.

The CDR3 loop reads CASSQDNLAGELFF. Written as DNA, the CDR3 is TGCGCCAGCAGCCAAGATAACCTGGCAGGGGAGCTGTTTTTT. The chain couples TRBV4-3 to TRBJ2-2; D call uncertain. V was clipped by 0 bases and J by 8 bases, with 10 bases between them. Germline-derived CDR1 and CDR2 are LGHNA and YSLEER. The CDR3 covers 14 residues.

V is TRBV7-3 and J is TRBJ2-3; D perhaps matches TRBD2 (6 bases). Trimming shortened V by 5 bases and J by 0 bases, and 9 bases separated the two germline ends. Per the germline V gene, CDR1 is SGHTA and CDR2 is FQGTGA. The CDR3 spans 14 residues. CDR3 residues: CASSRSGSTDTQYF. DNA of the CDR3: TGTGCCAGCAGCCGGAGCGGGAGCACAGATACGCAGTATTTT.

As to this clone: At one boundary the junction diverges from the germline segment, which might be a read error. The same CDR3 also results from other DNA sequences found in this sample. The chain recombines TRBV9 with TRBJ1-6, with 9 positions matching TRBD1. The CDR3 is 19 amino acids. In germline, CDR1 is SGDLS, CDR2 YYNGEE. The CDR3 sequence is CASSVHPGTGMSYNSPLHF. The CDR3 nucleotides read TGTGCCAGCAGCGTTCATCCCGGGACAGGGATGTCCTATAATTCCCCCCTCCACTTT.

This clone was picked up one time. The gene calls are TRBV27 and TRBJ1-3, with D possibly matching TRBD1 (6 bases). The germline V gene has CDR1 MNHEY and CDR2 SMNVEV (reference sequence). V was cut by 8 bases and J by 1 base, with 18 bases left in between. The CDR3 covers 16 residues. The CDR3 DNA sequence: TGTGCCAGCGCGACAGGAGCTTACACGTCTGGAAACACCATATATTTT. It encodes CASATGAYTSGNTIYF.

V gene TRBV9 combines with J gene TRBJ1-2, with TRBD1 as a possible D gene (5 bases). Germline CDR1 and CDR2: SGDLS and YYNGEE. The CDR3 length is 14 residues. V was pared by 5 bases and J by 8 bases, with 19 bases between. The CDR3 protein is CASSVDMEYWGYTF. In nucleotides, the CDR3 is TGTGCCAGCAGTGTGGACATGGAGTATTGGGGCTACACCTTC.

The count of this clone is one. This chain uses TRBV5-1 with TRBJ1-6; 7 nucleotides agree with TRBD1. V was pared by 7 bases and J by 8 bases, with 9 bases of the junction left unmatched. Germline CDR1 is SGHRS and CDR2 is YFSETQ. This CDR3 comprises 14 residues. CDR3 residues: CASSTQGIDSPLHF. As DNA, the CDR3 is TGCGCCAGCTCCACACAGGGGATTGATTCACCCCTCCACTTT.

This sequence joins TRBV7-2 and TRBJ2-7; 7 positions match TRBD1. Looked up from germline, CDR1 is SGHTA and CDR2 is FQGNSA. V lost 2 bases, J lost 3 bases, and 7 bases stayed unmatched. The CDR3 loop spans 15 amino acids. DNA of the CDR3: TGTGCCAGCAGCTTAACAGGGGATGTCCTCTACGAGCAGTACTTC. Its protein is CASSLTGDVLYEQYF.